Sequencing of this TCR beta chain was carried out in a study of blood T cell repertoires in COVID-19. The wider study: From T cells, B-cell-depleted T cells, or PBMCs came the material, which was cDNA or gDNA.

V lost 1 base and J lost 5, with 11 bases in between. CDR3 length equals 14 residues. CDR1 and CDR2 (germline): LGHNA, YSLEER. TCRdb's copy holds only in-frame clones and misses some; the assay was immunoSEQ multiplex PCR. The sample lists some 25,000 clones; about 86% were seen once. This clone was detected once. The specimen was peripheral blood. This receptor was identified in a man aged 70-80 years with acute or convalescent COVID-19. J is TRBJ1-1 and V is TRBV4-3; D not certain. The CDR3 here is CASSQAVIDTEAFF. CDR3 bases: TGCGCCAGCAGCCAAGCGGTCATCGATACTGAAGCTTTCTTT.